This TCR beta chain came from a study of beta chain features in type 1 diabetes. General study points: Moderate but significant shortening of TCRB CDR3s was recorded in all four CD4+ subsets from Type 1 diabetes patients.

Expressed TCRB transcripts got sequenced, as all isolated RNA was reverse transcribed. TCRdb keeps only in-frame clones here, not all; method: immunoSEQ multiplex PCR. The table lists around 710,000 clones, over 10% of them singletons, with more than 0.1% in the top ten. Turning to this clone: The antigen remains undetermined.

Trimming took 5 bases from V and 4 from J; bases not matched to a gene: 3. CDR3 length: 14 amino acids. Germline CDR1 is MDHEN and CDR2 is SYDVKM. Sequencing input: naive CD4+ T cells from blood. V and J are TRBV28 and TRBJ1-5, with TRBD1 matching over 9 bases. The clonotype was recovered from a young man with type 1 diabetes. The CDR3 here is CASSTGGRNQPQHF. The CDR3 DNA follows: TGTGCCAGCAGTACAGGGGGCAGGAATCAGCCCCAGCATTTT. Complete variable domain (other parts from reference TRBV28 and TRBJ1-5): DVKVTQSSRYLVKRTGEKVFLECVQDMDHENMFWYRQDPGLGLRLIYFSYDVKMKEKGDIPEGYSVSREKKERFSLILESASTNQTSMYLCASSTGGRNQPQHFGDGTRLSIL.